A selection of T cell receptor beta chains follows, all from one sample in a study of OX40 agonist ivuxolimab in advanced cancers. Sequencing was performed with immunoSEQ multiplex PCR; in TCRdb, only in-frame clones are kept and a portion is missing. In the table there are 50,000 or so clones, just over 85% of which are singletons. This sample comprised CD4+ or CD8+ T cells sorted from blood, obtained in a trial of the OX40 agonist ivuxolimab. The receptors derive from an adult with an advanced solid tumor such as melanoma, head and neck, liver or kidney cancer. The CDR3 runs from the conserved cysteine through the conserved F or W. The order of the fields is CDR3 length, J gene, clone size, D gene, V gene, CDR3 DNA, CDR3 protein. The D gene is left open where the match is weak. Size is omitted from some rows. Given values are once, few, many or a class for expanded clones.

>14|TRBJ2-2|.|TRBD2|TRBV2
TGTGCCAGCAGACTAGCGGAGAACACCGGGGAGCTGTTTTTT
CASRLAENTGELFF
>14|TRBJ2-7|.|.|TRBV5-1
TGCGCCAGCAGCTTGAGCGATTTCCACTACGAGCAGTACTTC
CASSLSDFHYEQYF
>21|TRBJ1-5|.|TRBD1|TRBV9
TGTGCCAGCAGCGTCAACTCCCGGGACAGGGGCGTCCCAGGGTGCAATCAGCCCCAGCATTTT
CASSVNSRDRGVPGCNQPQHF
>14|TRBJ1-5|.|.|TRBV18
TGTGCCAGCTCACCATCGGACAGCAATCAGCCCCAGCATTTT
CASSPSDSNQPQHF
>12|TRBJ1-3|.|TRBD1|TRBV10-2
TGCGCCACCCAGGGACAGGAAAACACCATATATTTT
CATQGQENTIYF
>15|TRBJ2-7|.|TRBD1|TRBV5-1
TGCGCCAGCAGCGAACAGGGGGTGCCCTCCTACGAGCAGTACTTC
CASSEQGVPSYEQYF
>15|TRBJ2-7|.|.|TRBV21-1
TGTGCCAGCAGCACCTCAGCAGGGGGCGCGTACGAGCAGTACTTC
CASSTSAGGAYEQYF
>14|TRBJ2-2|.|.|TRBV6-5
TGTGCCAGCAGGGATCCAAGGTGGCCCGGGGAGCTGTTTTTT
CASRDPRWPGELFF
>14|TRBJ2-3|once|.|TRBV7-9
TGTGCCAGCAGCTTAGGGGCCCAGGAGGATACGCAGTATTTT
CASSLGAQEDTQYF
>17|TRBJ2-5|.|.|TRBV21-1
TGTGCCAGCAGCAAAGCGCTTTCAGCGGGGGGGCCAGAGACCCAGTACTTC
CASSKALSAGGPETQYF
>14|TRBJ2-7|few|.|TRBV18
TGTGCCAGCTCACCAATGACAGCGACCTACGAGCAGTACTTC
CASSPMTATYEQYF
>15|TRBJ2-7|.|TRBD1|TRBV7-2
TGTGCCAGCAGCTTAGTGAGACAGGGGGCCTACGAGCAGTACTTC
CASSLVRQGAYEQYF
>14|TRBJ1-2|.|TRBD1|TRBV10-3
TGTGCCATCAGTAGCGAAGGGACAGTCTATGGCTACACCTTC
CAISSEGTVYGYTF
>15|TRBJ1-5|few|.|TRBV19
TGTGCCAGTAGCCCAGGGTCTTATAGCAATCAGCCCCAGCATTTT
CASSPGSYSNQPQHF
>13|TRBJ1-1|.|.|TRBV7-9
TGTGCCAGCAGCACGGCATTGGACACTGAAGCTTTCTTT
CASSTALDTEAFF
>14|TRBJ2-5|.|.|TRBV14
TGTGCCAGCAGCCTGTACTCTAATCAAGAGACCCAGTACTTC
CASSLYSNQETQYF
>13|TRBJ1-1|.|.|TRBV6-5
TGTGCCAGCAGAAAAGGGGGGAACACTGAAGCTTTCTTT
CASRKGGNTEAFF
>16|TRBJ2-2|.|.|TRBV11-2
TGTGCCAGCAGCTTAGATGTGGGGGTCGCCACCGGGGAGCTGTTTTTT
CASSLDVGVATGELFF